Sequencing of this T cell receptor beta chain was carried out in a study of T cells in Graves' hyperthyroidism and ophthalmopathy. TCR beta CDR3 region amplification was performed from RNA transcripts. Using the HTBI primer set, a first-round RT-PCR was run on the TCR CDR3. One entry per CDR3 protein, called by TCRdb with MiXCR from the multiplex PCR reads. The repertoire holds more than 500,000 distinct CDR3 sequences, with 15% to 20% as singletons. The TCR originated in a woman between 25 and 40 years old with Graves' ophthalmopathy. The material sequenced was blood.

The chain's CDR3 is CASSEVLGNTEAFF. The CDR3 DNA sequence: TGTGCCAGCAGTGAAGTTCTGGGGAACACTGAAGCTTTCTTT. V gene TRBV9 combines with J gene TRBJ1-1; unclear D gene. The CDR3 totals 14 residues. The V end was cut by 5 bases, the J end by 1 base, with 12 bases between. Germline CDR1 is SGDLS and CDR2 is YYNGEE.